This TCR beta chain was identified in a study of cytomegalovirus exposure and HLA in healthy donors. Study background: HLA-typed donors were the source of approximately 85 million unique TCRs held in an early data release. Study-wide results and limits: Later on, an analysis found that several of the most significant clusters appeared to be linked to common viral pathogens, which included parvovirus B19. According to the study, around 180 TCR beta chains were cytomegalovirus-associated. Later analysis suggested most CMV-associated TCR beta chains were HLA-restricted.

Trimming took 8 bases from V and 1 from J, leaving 9 bases between them. Germline V gene lookup returns CDR1 SGHRS and CDR2 YFSETQ. This CDR3 spans 12 amino acids. PCR primers comprised 60 Vbeta and 13 Jbeta primers. Sequencing was performed with immunoSEQ multiplex PCR; in TCRdb, only in-frame clones are kept and a portion is missing. In the table there are around 130,000 clones, under 85% of which are singletons. Notes on this clone: The antigen remains undetermined.

The chain uses TRBV5-1 and TRBJ2-5; D possibly corresponds to TRBD1 (6 bases). The TCR comes from a man aged 25 to 45 in good health and CMV-seronegative. The sequencing sample was made of PBMCs. For the CDR3, the DNA is TGCGCCAGTACAGGGTCCCAAGAGACCCAGTACTTC. It translates to CASTGSQETQYF.